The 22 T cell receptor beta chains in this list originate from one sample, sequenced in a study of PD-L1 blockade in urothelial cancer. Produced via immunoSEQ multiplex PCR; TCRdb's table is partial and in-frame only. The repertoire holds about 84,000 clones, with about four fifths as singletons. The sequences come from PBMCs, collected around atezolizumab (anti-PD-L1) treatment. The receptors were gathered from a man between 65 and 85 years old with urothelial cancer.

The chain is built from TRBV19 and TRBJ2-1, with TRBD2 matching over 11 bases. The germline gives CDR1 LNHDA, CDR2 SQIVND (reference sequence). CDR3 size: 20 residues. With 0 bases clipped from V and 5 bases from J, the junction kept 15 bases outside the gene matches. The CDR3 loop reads CASSIDGQEILAGVNNEQFF. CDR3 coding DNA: TGTGCCAGTAGTATAGACGGACAGGAGATACTAGCGGGGGTGAACAATGAGCAGTTCTTC.

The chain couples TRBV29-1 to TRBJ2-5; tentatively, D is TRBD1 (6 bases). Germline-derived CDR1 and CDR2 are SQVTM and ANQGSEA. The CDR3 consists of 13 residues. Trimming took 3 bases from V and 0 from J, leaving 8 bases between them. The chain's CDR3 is CSVDTGYQETQYF. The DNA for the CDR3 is TGCAGCGTTGACACAGGGTACCAAGAGACCCAGTACTTC. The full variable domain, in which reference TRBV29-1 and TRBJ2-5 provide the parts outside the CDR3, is SAVISQKPSRDICQRGTSLTIQCQVDSQVTMMFWYRQQPGQSLTLIATANQGSEATYESGFVIDKFPISRPNLTFSTLTVSNMSPEDSSIYLCSVDTGYQETQYFGPGTRLLVL.

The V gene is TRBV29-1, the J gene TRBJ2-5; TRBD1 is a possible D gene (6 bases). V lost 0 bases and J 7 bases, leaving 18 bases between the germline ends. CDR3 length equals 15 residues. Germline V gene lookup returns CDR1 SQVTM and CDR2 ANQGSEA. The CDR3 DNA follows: TGCAGCGTTGAAGACAGGGCCTCAGGGGATGGGACCCAGTACTTC. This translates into CSVEDRASGDGTQYF.

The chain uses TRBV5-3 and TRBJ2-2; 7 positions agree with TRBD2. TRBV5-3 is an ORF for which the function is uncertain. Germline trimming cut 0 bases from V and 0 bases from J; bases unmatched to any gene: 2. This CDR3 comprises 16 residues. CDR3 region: CARSLDRGANTGELFF. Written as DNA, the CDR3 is TGTGCCAGAAGCTTGGATCGGGGGGCGAACACCGGGGAGCTGTTTTTT.

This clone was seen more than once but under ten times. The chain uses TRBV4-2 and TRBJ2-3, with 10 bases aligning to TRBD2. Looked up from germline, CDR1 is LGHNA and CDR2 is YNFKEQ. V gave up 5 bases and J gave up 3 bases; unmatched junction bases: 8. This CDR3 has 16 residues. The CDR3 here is CASSVESGGATDTQYF. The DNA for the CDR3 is TGTGCCAGCAGCGTCGAAAGCGGGGGGGCAACAGATACGCAGTATTTT.

The CDR3 here is CATSRDKGQGGRLGKLFF. The DNA for the CDR3 is TGTGCCACCAGCAGAGATAAAGGACAGGGGGGGCGACTAGGGAAACTGTTTTTT. This rearrangement joins TRBV15 to TRBJ1-4; TRBD1 matches 10 bases. V was clipped by 0 bases and J by 11 bases; unmatched bases: 15. The germline V gene encodes CDR1 LNHNV and CDR2 YYDKDF (reference sequence). The CDR3 sequence is 18 residues long.

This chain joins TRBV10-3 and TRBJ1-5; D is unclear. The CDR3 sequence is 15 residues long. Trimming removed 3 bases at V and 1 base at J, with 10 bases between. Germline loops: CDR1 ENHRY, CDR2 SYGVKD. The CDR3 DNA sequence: TGTGCCATCAGTGATTCGGGTCGGAGCAATCAGCCCCAGCATTTT. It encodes CAISDSGRSNQPQHF.

The CDR3 is CATTRGTGVYEQYF. As DNA, the CDR3 is TGTGCCACCACTAGGGGGACAGGGGTTTACGAGCAGTACTTC. The chain carries TRBV6-6 and TRBJ2-7; 10 bases are shared with TRBD1. The CDR3 covers 14 residues. CDR1 is MNHNY, CDR2 SVGAGI, per germline (reference sequence). J was trimmed by 4 bases and V by 10 bases; bases with no gene match: 10.

The CDR3 spells CASSLVPRDTEAFF. The CDR3 DNA is TGTGCCAGCAGCCTGGTCCCGAGGGACACTGAAGCTTTCTTT. The chain has TRBV7-3 and TRBJ1-1; D remains unclear. Germline CDR1 reads SGHTA; CDR2 reads FQGTGA. The CDR3 covers 14 residues. Trimming removed 5 bases at V and 3 bases at J, with 13 bases between.

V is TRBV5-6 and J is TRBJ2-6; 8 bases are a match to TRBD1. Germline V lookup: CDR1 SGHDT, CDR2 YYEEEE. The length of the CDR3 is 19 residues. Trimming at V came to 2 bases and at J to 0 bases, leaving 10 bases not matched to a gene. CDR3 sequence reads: CASSLPGDRLFSGANVLTF. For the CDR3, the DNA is TGTGCCAGCAGCTTACCCGGGGACAGGCTATTCTCTGGGGCCAACGTCCTGACTTTC.

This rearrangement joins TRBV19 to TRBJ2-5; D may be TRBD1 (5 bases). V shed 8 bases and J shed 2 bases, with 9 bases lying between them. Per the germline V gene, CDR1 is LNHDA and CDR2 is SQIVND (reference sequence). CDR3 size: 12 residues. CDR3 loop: CASADRQETQYF. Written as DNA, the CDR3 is TGTGCCAGTGCCGACAGACAAGAGACCCAGTACTTC.

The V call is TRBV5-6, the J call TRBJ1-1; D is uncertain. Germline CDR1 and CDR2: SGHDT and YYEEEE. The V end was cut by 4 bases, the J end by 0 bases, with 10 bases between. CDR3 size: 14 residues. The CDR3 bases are TGTGCCAGCAGCCTCAGGATTATGAACACTGAAGCTTTCTTT. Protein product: CASSLRIMNTEAFF.

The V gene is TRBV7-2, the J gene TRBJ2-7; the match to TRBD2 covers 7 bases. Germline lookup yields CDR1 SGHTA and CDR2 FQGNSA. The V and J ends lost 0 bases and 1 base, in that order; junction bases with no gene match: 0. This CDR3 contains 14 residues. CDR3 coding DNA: TGTGCCAGCAGCTTAGCGGGGGGGTCCTACGAGCAGTACTTC. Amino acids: CASSLAGGSYEQYF.

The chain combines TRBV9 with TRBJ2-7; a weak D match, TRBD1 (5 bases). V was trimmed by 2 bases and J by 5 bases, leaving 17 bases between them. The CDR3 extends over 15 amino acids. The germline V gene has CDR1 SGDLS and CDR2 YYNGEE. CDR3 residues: CASSVADSHVHEQYF. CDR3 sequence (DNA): TGTGCCAGCAGCGTCGCCGACAGTCACGTCCACGAGCAGTACTTC.

The CDR3 DNA reads TGTGCCAGCAGCGCCGGACAGTTTGAAGCTTTCTTT. Translation: CASSAGQFEAFF. The chain recombines TRBV5-6 with TRBJ1-1; tentative D call: TRBD1 (6 bases). The CDR3 is 12 amino acids. Trimming stripped 4 bases from V and 7 bases from J, with 11 bases between. The germline gives CDR1 SGHDT, CDR2 YYEEEE.

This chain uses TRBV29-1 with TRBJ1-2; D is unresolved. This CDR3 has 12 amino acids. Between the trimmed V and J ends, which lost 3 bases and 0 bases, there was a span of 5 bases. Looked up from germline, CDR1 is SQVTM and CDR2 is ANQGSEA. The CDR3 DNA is TGCAGCGTTGACGGAGCTAACTATGGCTACACCTTC. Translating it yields CSVDGANYGYTF.

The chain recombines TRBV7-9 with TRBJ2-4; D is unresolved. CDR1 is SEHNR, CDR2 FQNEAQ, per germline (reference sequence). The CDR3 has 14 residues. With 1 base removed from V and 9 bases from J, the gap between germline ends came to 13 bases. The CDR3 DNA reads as TGTGCCAGCAGCTTAGTGACATATCCCCCCATTCAGTACTTC. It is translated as CASSLVTYPPIQYF.

The CDR3 DNA reads as TGCGCCAGCAGTCGCTATTCCGGGACTAGCGGGGGGGGGACCGGGGAGCTGTTTTTT. Protein: CASSRYSGTSGGGTGELFF. This sequence joins TRBV4-1 and TRBJ2-2, with TRBD2 matching 16 bases. Germline assignment: CDR1 MGHRA and CDR2 YSYEKL. V trimming: 6 bases; J trimming: 5 bases; junction bases outside the gene matches: 12. CDR3 length: 19 residues.

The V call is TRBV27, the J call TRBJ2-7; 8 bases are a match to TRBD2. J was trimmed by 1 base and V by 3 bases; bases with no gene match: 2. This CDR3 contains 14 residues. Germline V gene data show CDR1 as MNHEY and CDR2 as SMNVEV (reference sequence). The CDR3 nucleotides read TGTGCCAGCAGTTTCTCGGGAGGGTCCTACGAGCAGTACTTC. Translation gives CASSFSGGSYEQYF.

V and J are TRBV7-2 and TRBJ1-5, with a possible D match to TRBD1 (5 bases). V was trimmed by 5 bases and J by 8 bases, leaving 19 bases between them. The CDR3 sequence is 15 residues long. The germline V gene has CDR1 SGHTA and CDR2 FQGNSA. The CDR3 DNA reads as TGTGCCAGCAGCAACCAAGCAGGGCTAATGGAGCCCCAGCATTTT. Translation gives CASSNQAGLMEPQHF.

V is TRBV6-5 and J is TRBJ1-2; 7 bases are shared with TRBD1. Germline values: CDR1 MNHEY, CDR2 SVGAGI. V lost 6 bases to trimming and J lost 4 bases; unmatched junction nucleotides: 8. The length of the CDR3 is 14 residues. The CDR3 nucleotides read TGTGCCAGCAGCCTAACAGGGGACGGCTATGGCTACACCTTC. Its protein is CASSLTGDGYGYTF.

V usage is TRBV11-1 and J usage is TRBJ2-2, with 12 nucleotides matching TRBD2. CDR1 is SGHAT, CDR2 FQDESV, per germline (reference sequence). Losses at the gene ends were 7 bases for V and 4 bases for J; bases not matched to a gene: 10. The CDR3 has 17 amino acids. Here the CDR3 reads CASTPRLAGAGTGELFF. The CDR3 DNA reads TGTGCCAGCACGCCACGACTAGCGGGAGCGGGCACCGGGGAGCTGTTTTTT.